This T cell receptor (beta chain) stems from a study of technical replicates of blood from a few donors. Produced via immunoSEQ multiplex PCR; TCRdb's table is partial and in-frame only. The table lists 15,000 or so clones, just under 85% of them singletons. This CDR3 has 16 amino acids. The V and J ends lost 0 bases and 6 bases respectively, with 15 bases between them. CDR1 and CDR2 (germline): KGHSH, LQKENI. The rearrangement uses TRBV18 and TRBJ1-5; TRBD1 is a possible D gene (6 bases). The source material was PBMCs. This sequence originates from a human donor in good health. The CDR3 nucleotides read TGTGCCAGCTCACCACCTTCGGGGGGCTCGGGTCAGCCCCAGCATTTT. Amino acids: CASSPPSGGSGQPQHF.